A selection of T cell receptor beta chains follows, all from one sample in a study of cytotoxic CD8 clonotypes in ibrutinib-treated CLL. Some clones are missing from TCRdb's copy, which holds only in-frame ones; the method was immunoSEQ multiplex PCR. The data show approximately 150,000 clones, 88% seen once. The source was PBMCs, collected at disease progression, from a patient treated with ibrutinib. The receptors here all came from a human donor with chronic lymphocytic leukemia. The CDR3 runs from the conserved cysteine through the conserved F or W. Each record gives: J gene, clone size, V gene, D gene, CDR3 protein, CDR3 DNA. The D gene is left open where the match is weak. Not every row has a clone size; where given, it reads once, few, many or a size class.

j_gene: TRBJ1-4
abundance: -
v_gene: TRBV29-1
d_gene: -
CDR3aa: CSVEDQFATNEKLFF
CDR3nt: TGCAGCGTTGAAGATCAGTTCGCAACTAATGAAAAACTGTTTTTT

j_gene: TRBJ2-2
abundance: -
v_gene: TRBV2
d_gene: TRBD2
CDR3aa: CASSEVLAGASGELFF
CDR3nt: TGTGCCAGCAGTGAGGTACTAGCGGGGGCGTCCGGGGAGCTGTTTTTT

j_gene: TRBJ1-5
abundance: few
v_gene: TRBV19
d_gene: -
CDR3aa: CASTRVQGTRHQPQHF
CDR3nt: TGTGCCAGTACCCGAGTACAGGGTACTAGGCATCAGCCCCAGCATTTT

j_gene: TRBJ2-5
abundance: -
v_gene: TRBV18
d_gene: -
CDR3aa: CASSLAVQETQYF
CDR3nt: TGTGCCAGCTCACTAGCGGTTCAAGAGACCCAGTACTTC

j_gene: TRBJ2-5
abundance: -
v_gene: TRBV19
d_gene: TRBD1
CDR3aa: CASNNGQGPYQETQYF
CDR3nt: TGTGCCAGTAATAACGGACAGGGCCCGTACCAAGAGACCCAGTACTTC

j_gene: TRBJ1-2
abundance: -
v_gene: TRBV27
d_gene: TRBD1
CDR3aa: CASTFLSGTGSFASGYTF
CDR3nt: TGTGCCAGCACCTTCTTGTCCGGGACAGGGTCCTTCGCTAGTGGCTACACCTTC

j_gene: TRBJ2-1
abundance: once
v_gene: TRBV7-7
d_gene: TRBD2
CDR3aa: CASSPGTSGYNEQFF
CDR3nt: TGTGCTAGCAGCCCCGGGACTAGCGGGTACAATGAGCAGTTCTTC

j_gene: TRBJ1-2
abundance: -
v_gene: TRBV2
d_gene: TRBD1
CDR3aa: CAGTRQGAYGYTF
CDR3nt: TGTGCCGGGACTCGACAGGGGGCCTATGGCTACACCTTC

j_gene: TRBJ2-3
abundance: -
v_gene: TRBV27
d_gene: -
CDR3aa: CASSKNRVGTDTQYF
CDR3nt: TGTGCCAGCAGTAAGAACAGGGTAGGCACAGATACGCAGTATTTT

j_gene: TRBJ2-7
abundance: -
v_gene: TRBV27
d_gene: -
CDR3aa: CASSSSGQPRHEQYF
CDR3nt: TGTGCCAGCAGTTCCTCCGGCCAGCCTCGACACGAGCAGTACTTC

j_gene: TRBJ1-2
abundance: -
v_gene: TRBV7-6
d_gene: -
CDR3aa: CASSTQGLLGYTF
CDR3nt: TGTGCCAGCAGCACACAGGGTTTGCTGGGCTACACCTTC

j_gene: TRBJ1-1
abundance: -
v_gene: TRBV7-9
d_gene: TRBD1
CDR3aa: CASSHPGRGLAEAFF
CDR3nt: TGTGCCAGCAGCCATCCTGGTAGGGGGCTCGCTGAAGCTTTCTTT

j_gene: TRBJ2-1
abundance: few
v_gene: TRBV5-4
d_gene: -
CDR3aa: CASSSELTGLYNEQFF
CDR3nt: TGTGCCAGCAGCTCCGAATTGACGGGACTCTACAATGAGCAGTTCTTC

j_gene: TRBJ2-1
abundance: -
v_gene: TRBV30
d_gene: TRBD1
CDR3aa: CATTGSSSYNEQFF
CDR3nt: TGTGCAACGACAGGGTCTAGCTCCTACAATGAGCAGTTCTTC

j_gene: TRBJ2-1
abundance: few
v_gene: TRBV30
d_gene: -
CDR3aa: CAWNYPPANEQFF
CDR3nt: TGTGCCTGGAATTATCCCCCAGCGAATGAGCAGTTCTTC

j_gene: TRBJ2-3
abundance: -
v_gene: TRBV21-1
d_gene: -
CDR3aa: CASSKEDSGNVDTQYF
CDR3nt: TGTGCCAGCAGCAAAGAGGATAGCGGGAATGTAGATACGCAGTATTTT

j_gene: TRBJ2-3
abundance: -
v_gene: TRBV7-9
d_gene: TRBD1
CDR3aa: CASSLGQPHTDTQYF
CDR3nt: TGTGCCAGCAGCTTGGGACAGCCTCACACAGATACGCAGTATTTT

j_gene: TRBJ2-1
abundance: -
v_gene: TRBV5-1
d_gene: TRBD2
CDR3aa: CASTSTTSGRTQYNEQFF
CDR3nt: TGCGCCAGCACTTCAACAACTAGCGGGAGGACCCAGTACAATGAGCAGTTCTTC

j_gene: TRBJ1-1
abundance: -
v_gene: TRBV18
d_gene: TRBD1
CDR3aa: CASSPSTGYTEAFF
CDR3nt: TGTGCCAGCTCACCTTCGACAGGGTACACTGAAGCTTTCTTT

j_gene: TRBJ2-7
abundance: -
v_gene: TRBV29-1
d_gene: TRBD2
CDR3aa: CSVGPSGRALDEQYF
CDR3nt: TGCAGCGTTGGCCCCAGCGGGAGGGCCCTCGACGAGCAGTACTTC

j_gene: TRBJ2-7
abundance: once
v_gene: TRBV5-1
d_gene: TRBD2
CDR3aa: CASSSPIGAGGSLEQYF
CDR3nt: TGCGCCAGCAGCTCCCCCATCGGTGCGGGAGGCTCTCTCGAGCAGTACTTC

j_gene: TRBJ2-1
abundance: -
v_gene: TRBV19
d_gene: -
CDR3aa: CASSPGIASYNEQFF
CDR3nt: TGTGCCAGTAGTCCAGGTATCGCGTCCTACAATGAGCAGTTCTTC

j_gene: TRBJ2-2
abundance: -
v_gene: TRBV7-9
d_gene: -
CDR3aa: CASSLIAGPGTGELFF
CDR3nt: TGTGCCAGCAGCTTAATCGCGGGGCCGGGGACCGGGGAGCTGTTTTTT

j_gene: TRBJ1-1
abundance: -
v_gene: TRBV7-9
d_gene: -
CDR3aa: CASSPRAGNTEAFF
CDR3nt: TGTGCCAGCAGCCCCCGAGCAGGGAACACTGAAGCTTTCTTT

j_gene: TRBJ2-2
abundance: -
v_gene: TRBV6-5
d_gene: -
CDR3aa: CASSYYQGPGELFF
CDR3nt: TGTGCCAGCAGTTACTACCAGGGGCCCGGGGAGCTGTTTTTT

j_gene: TRBJ2-5
abundance: -
v_gene: TRBV9
d_gene: -
CDR3aa: CASSVGFQETQYF
CDR3nt: TGTGCCAGCAGCGTTGGCTTTCAAGAGACCCAGTACTTC

j_gene: TRBJ2-7
abundance: -
v_gene: TRBV9
d_gene: TRBD2
CDR3aa: CASSVGGSGSYEQYF
CDR3nt: TGTGCCAGCAGCGTAGGGGGTAGCGGGAGTTACGAGCAGTACTTC

j_gene: TRBJ1-2
abundance: few
v_gene: TRBV11-3
d_gene: -
CDR3aa: CASSSGRGAYGYTF
CDR3nt: TGTGCCAGCAGCTCCGGACGGGGGGCCTATGGCTACACCTTC

j_gene: TRBJ1-2
abundance: -
v_gene: TRBV7-3
d_gene: TRBD1
CDR3aa: CASSPTGQGTLGYTF
CDR3nt: TGTGCCAGCAGCCCCACGGGACAGGGGACGCTTGGCTACACCTTC

j_gene: TRBJ1-2
abundance: -
v_gene: TRBV7-9
d_gene: -
CDR3aa: CASSSGVGGHYNYGYTF
CDR3nt: TGTGCCAGCAGCTCCGGAGTTGGGGGACATTATAACTATGGCTACACCTTC

j_gene: TRBJ2-1
abundance: -
v_gene: TRBV18
d_gene: TRBD2
CDR3aa: CASSPSGGVDEQFF
CDR3nt: TGTGCCAGCTCACCTAGCGGGGGGGTCGATGAGCAGTTCTTC

j_gene: TRBJ2-1
abundance: -
v_gene: TRBV30
d_gene: -
CDR3aa: CAWSSGLTNEQFF
CDR3nt: TGTGCCTGGAGTTCGGGACTCACCAATGAGCAGTTCTTC

j_gene: TRBJ1-1
abundance: -
v_gene: TRBV7-9
d_gene: -
CDR3aa: CASSLDWAGPTADTEAFF
CDR3nt: TGTGCCAGCAGCTTAGATTGGGCGGGCCCAACGGCGGACACTGAAGCTTTCTTT

j_gene: TRBJ2-7
abundance: -
v_gene: TRBV4-3
d_gene: -
CDR3aa: CASSQEGPRAPYEQYF
CDR3nt: TGCGCCAGCAGCCAGGAAGGACCCCGTGCCCCCTACGAGCAGTACTTC

j_gene: TRBJ1-1
abundance: -
v_gene: TRBV18
d_gene: TRBD1
CDR3aa: CASSPRRAGGHEAFF
CDR3nt: TGTGCCAGCTCACCGCGAAGAGCAGGGGGCCATGAAGCTTTCTTT

j_gene: TRBJ2-7
abundance: -
v_gene: TRBV28
d_gene: TRBD1
CDR3aa: CASRATGGAVYEQYF
CDR3nt: TGTGCCAGCAGAGCTACAGGGGGCGCCGTCTACGAGCAGTACTTC

j_gene: TRBJ2-2
abundance: -
v_gene: TRBV9
d_gene: -
CDR3aa: CASSVEVLTGELFF
CDR3nt: TGTGCCAGCAGCGTAGAGGTTTTGACCGGGGAGCTGTTTTTT

j_gene: TRBJ2-2
abundance: -
v_gene: TRBV7-7
d_gene: TRBD2
CDR3aa: CASSRTSGIDGELFF
CDR3nt: TGTGCCAGCAGCCGGACTAGCGGGATTGACGGGGAGCTGTTTTTT

j_gene: TRBJ1-5
abundance: -
v_gene: TRBV10-3
d_gene: -
CDR3aa: CAISETVLGLVNQPQHF
CDR3nt: TGTGCCATCAGTGAGACGGTCCTAGGGTTGGTCAATCAGCCCCAGCATTTT

j_gene: TRBJ2-3
abundance: -
v_gene: TRBV10-3
d_gene: -
CDR3aa: CAISEEGPQDTQYF
CDR3nt: TGTGCCATCAGTGAAGAGGGTCCCCAAGATACGCAGTATTTT

j_gene: TRBJ2-7
abundance: -
v_gene: TRBV29-1
d_gene: TRBD1
CDR3aa: CSVKYRDRGYEQYF
CDR3nt: TGCAGCGTTAAGTACCGGGACAGGGGCTACGAGCAGTACTTC

j_gene: TRBJ1-1
abundance: -
v_gene: TRBV11-2
d_gene: TRBD1
CDR3aa: CASTPTGQGATEAFF
CDR3nt: TGTGCCAGCACCCCTACGGGACAGGGGGCCACTGAAGCTTTCTTT

j_gene: TRBJ2-7
abundance: -
v_gene: TRBV28
d_gene: -
CDR3aa: CASSFTSEQYF
CDR3nt: TGTGCCAGCAGTTTTACTAGCGAGCAGTACTTC

j_gene: TRBJ2-1
abundance: -
v_gene: TRBV30
d_gene: -
CDR3aa: CAWSVDSREYNEQFF
CDR3nt: TGTGCCTGGAGTGTAGACTCGAGGGAATACAATGAGCAGTTCTTC

j_gene: TRBJ2-3
abundance: -
v_gene: TRBV9
d_gene: TRBD2
CDR3aa: CASSVGTSGLSTDTQYF
CDR3nt: TGTGCCAGCAGCGTCGGGACTAGCGGGTTAAGCACAGATACGCAGTATTTT

j_gene: TRBJ2-3
abundance: few
v_gene: TRBV6-5
d_gene: TRBD2
CDR3aa: CASTRLAGVTDTQYF
CDR3nt: TGTGCCAGCACCAGACTAGCGGGGGTCACAGATACGCAGTATTTT

j_gene: TRBJ2-3
abundance: -
v_gene: TRBV7-2
d_gene: -
CDR3aa: CASSSNLGNTQYF
CDR3nt: TGTGCCAGCAGCTCCAACTTAGGTAATACGCAGTATTTT

j_gene: TRBJ1-1
abundance: -
v_gene: TRBV27
d_gene: -
CDR3aa: CASSLYSGLNTEAFF
CDR3nt: TGTGCCAGCAGTTTATACTCCGGGTTGAACACTGAAGCTTTCTTT

j_gene: TRBJ2-7
abundance: -
v_gene: TRBV28
d_gene: -
CDR3aa: CASSFSADGHSAQYF
CDR3nt: TGTGCCAGCAGTTTTTCGGCGGACGGCCATTCAGCGCAGTACTTC

j_gene: TRBJ1-1
abundance: -
v_gene: TRBV18
d_gene: -
CDR3aa: CASSLGMNTEAFF
CDR3nt: TGTGCCAGCTCCCTCGGGATGAACACTGAAGCTTTCTTT

j_gene: TRBJ1-1
abundance: -
v_gene: TRBV9
d_gene: -
CDR3aa: CASSLAGAHTEAFF
CDR3nt: TGTGCCAGCAGCCTGGCGGGGGCGCACACTGAAGCTTTCTTT

j_gene: TRBJ1-5
abundance: -
v_gene: TRBV6-5
d_gene: -
CDR3aa: CASSSTAPNSNQPQHF
CDR3nt: TGTGCCAGCAGTTCGACAGCACCTAATAGCAATCAGCCCCAGCATTTT

j_gene: TRBJ2-7
abundance: -
v_gene: TRBV2
d_gene: -
CDR3aa: CASRRDLYEQYF
CDR3nt: TGTGCCAGCAGGAGGGACCTTTACGAGCAGTACTTC

j_gene: TRBJ1-2
abundance: -
v_gene: TRBV4-2
d_gene: -
CDR3aa: CASSQGQTRDYGYTF
CDR3nt: TGTGCCAGCAGCCAAGGTCAAACACGAGACTATGGCTACACCTTC

j_gene: TRBJ2-5
abundance: once
v_gene: TRBV11-2
d_gene: TRBD2
CDR3aa: CASSLYLRGAHETQYF
CDR3nt: TGTGCCAGCAGCTTATATCTGCGGGGGGCGCATGAGACCCAGTACTTC

j_gene: TRBJ1-5
abundance: -
v_gene: TRBV6-4
d_gene: -
CDR3aa: CASSDSRGYQPQHF
CDR3nt: TGTGCCAGCAGTGACTCGAGGGGTTATCAGCCCCAGCATTTT

j_gene: TRBJ2-7
abundance: few
v_gene: TRBV7-9
d_gene: -
CDR3aa: CASSSGRYEQYF
CDR3nt: TGTGCCAGCAGCTCGGGACGGTACGAGCAGTACTTC

j_gene: TRBJ2-1
abundance: -
v_gene: TRBV27
d_gene: TRBD2
CDR3aa: CASRQLAQSSYNEQFF
CDR3nt: TGTGCCAGCAGGCAACTAGCGCAGAGCTCCTACAATGAGCAGTTCTTC

j_gene: TRBJ2-7
abundance: -
v_gene: TRBV5-1
d_gene: TRBD2
CDR3aa: CASSLAKTSGTGEQYF
CDR3nt: TGCGCCAGCAGCTTGGCGAAGACTAGCGGGACGGGGGAGCAGTACTTC

j_gene: TRBJ1-1
abundance: -
v_gene: TRBV5-4
d_gene: TRBD1
CDR3aa: CASSFNRGVTEAFF
CDR3nt: TGTGCCAGCAGCTTCAACAGGGGGGTCACTGAAGCTTTCTTT